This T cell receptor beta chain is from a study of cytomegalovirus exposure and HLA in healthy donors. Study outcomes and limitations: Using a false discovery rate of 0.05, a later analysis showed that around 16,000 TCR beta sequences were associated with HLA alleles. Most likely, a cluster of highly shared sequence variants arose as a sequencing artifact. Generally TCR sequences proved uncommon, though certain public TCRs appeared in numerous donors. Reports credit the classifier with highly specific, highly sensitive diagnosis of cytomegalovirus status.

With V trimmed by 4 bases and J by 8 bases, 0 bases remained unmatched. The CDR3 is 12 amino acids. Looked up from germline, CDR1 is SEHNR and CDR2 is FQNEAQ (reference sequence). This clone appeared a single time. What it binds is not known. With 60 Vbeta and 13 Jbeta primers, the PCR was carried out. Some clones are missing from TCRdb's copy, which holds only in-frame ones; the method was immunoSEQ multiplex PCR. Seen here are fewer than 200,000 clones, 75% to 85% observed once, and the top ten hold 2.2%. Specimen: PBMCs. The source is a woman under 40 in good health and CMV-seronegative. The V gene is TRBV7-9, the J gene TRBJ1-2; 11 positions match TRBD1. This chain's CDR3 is CASSWTGGGYTF. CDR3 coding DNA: TGTGCCAGCAGCTGGACAGGGGGCGGCTACACCTTC.